Presented here are 17 T cell receptor beta chains from one specimen sequenced in a study of low-dose radiotherapy and immunotherapy resistance in tumors. TRAV- and TRBV-specific primers were used for first-strand cDNA, which covered alpha and beta chains. The authors ran around 22 PCR cycles to amplify TCRs with a constant-region primer and V-primer adapter. TCRdb re-called the reads with MiXCR, one entry per CDR3 protein. Of approximately 100,000 distinct CDR3 sequences in the sample, less than 25% were seen once. Time point given: after trial treatment. As for treatment: LDRT plus nivolumab, ipilimumab, low-dose cyclophosphamide and aspirin (RACIN trial). Sequences were derived from PBMCs, sampled after low-dose radiotherapy plus immunotherapy. Receptors were obtained from a male donor with prostate cancer.

This clonotype was observed many times. The J gene is TRBJ2-7, the V gene TRBV4-1; TRBD2 aligns across 10 bases. J lost 0 bases, V lost 6 bases, and 5 bases had no gene match. CDR1 and CDR2 (germline): MGHRA, YSYEKL. CDR3 length: 15 amino acids. In DNA, the CDR3 is TGCGCCAGCAGGGTTCTAGCGGGGGCCTCCTACGAGCAGTACTTC. It encodes CASRVLAGASYEQYF.

This clonotype was counted ten times or more. The chain uses TRBV5-1 and TRBJ2-7; weak D call: TRBD1 (5 bases). The germline CDR1 and CDR2 sequences are SGHRS and YFSETQ. The length of the CDR3 is 14 residues. The V gene lost 3 bases and the J gene lost 7 bases, with 17 bases spanning the gap. CDR3 protein: CASSSGDGPGEQYF. CDR3 bases: TGCGCCAGCAGCTCCGGAGACGGCCCAGGGGAGCAGTACTTC.

This clonotype was observed at least ten times. The chain is built from TRBV10-2 and TRBJ2-1; 7 nucleotides match TRBD2. The CDR3 loop spans 16 amino acids. Germline lookup yields CDR1 WSHSY and CDR2 SAAADI. V was clipped by 5 bases and J by 9 bases; unmatched bases: 16. CDR3 bases: TGCGCCAGCAGTACTAAGGCGGGGGTGTCGGGAGCTGAGCAGTTCTTC. Protein: CASSTKAGVSGAEQFF.

The table lists this clonotype with many counts. This sequence joins TRBV5-4 and TRBJ2-2, with a tentative D call TRBD2 (5 bases). V shed 0 bases and J shed 4 bases, with 10 bases lying between them. The V gene's germline CDR1 is SGHNT and CDR2 YYREEE (reference sequence). The CDR3 spans 15 residues. CDR3 bases: TGTGCCAGCAGCTTGGTCGGGGATGGCACCGGGGAGCTGTTTTTT. This gives the protein CASSLVGDGTGELFF. Full variable domain (rest looked up from reference TRBV5-4 and TRBJ2-2): ETGVTQSPTHLIKTRGQQVTLRCSSQSGHNTVSWYQQALGQGPQFIFQYYREEENGRGNFPPRFSGLQFPNYSSELNVNALELDDSALYLCASSLVGDGTGELFFGEGSRLTVL.

This clonotype was counted at least ten times. The chain combines TRBV18 with TRBJ2-1, with 11 positions matching TRBD2. This CDR3 is built from 16 residues. Trimming at V came to 2 bases and at J to 1 base, leaving 1 base not matched to a gene. CDR1 and CDR2 from the germline V gene are KGHSH and LQKENI. CDR3 sequence (DNA): TGTGCCAGCTCACCAGGGACTAGCGGTTCCTACAATGAGCAGTTCTTC. It codes for CASSPGTSGSYNEQFF.

This clonotype was seen at least ten times. A junction boundary mismatches the germline segment, possibly from a read error. The V gene is TRBV30, the J gene TRBJ2-6; 7 bases agree with TRBD1. Germline V gives CDR1 GTSNPN, CDR2 SVGIG (reference sequence). This CDR3 region has 12 residues. As DNA, the CDR3 is TGTGCCTTAGGGGCAGGGGGCAACGTCCTGACTTTC. Translated: CALGAGGNVLTF.

This clonotype was seen ten or more times. This sequence joins TRBV4-2 and TRBJ2-6; no reliable D call. The CDR3 has 14 amino acids. The V and J ends lost 5 bases and 0 bases respectively, with 5 bases between them. Germline values: CDR1 LGHNA, CDR2 YNFKEQ. The chain's CDR3 is CASSESSGANVLTF. CDR3 sequence (DNA): TGTGCCAGCAGCGAGAGCTCTGGGGCCAACGTCCTGACTTTC.

This clonotype was counted at least ten times. The chain recombines TRBV20-1 with TRBJ2-7; 10 nucleotides align to TRBD1. The CDR3 spans 15 residues. Trimming took 0 bases from V and 4 from J; bases not matched to a gene: 6. The V gene's germline CDR1 is DFQATT and CDR2 SNEGSKA (reference sequence). In nucleotides, the CDR3 is TGCAGTGCTAGAGAGGGGACAGGGGACCCGTACGAGCAGTACTTC. Its protein is CSAREGTGDPYEQYF.

The chain joins TRBV28 to TRBJ2-1; 10 bases are shared with TRBD2. Germline trimming cut 4 bases from V and 11 bases from J; bases unmatched to any gene: 11. Germline CDR1 is MDHEN and CDR2 is SYDVKM. This CDR3 contains 15 residues. The CDR3 loop reads CASSWVVSSGGQQFF. CDR3 coding DNA: TGTGCCAGCAGTTGGGTTGTGTCTAGCGGGGGTCAGCAGTTCTTC.

This clonotype was seen at least ten times. The genes are TRBV2 and TRBJ2-2, with 12 bases lining up with TRBD2. The CDR3 is 15 amino acids. Losses at the gene ends were 6 bases for V and 6 bases for J; bases not matched to a gene: 5. The germline CDR1 and CDR2 sequences are SNHLY and FYNNEI. The CDR3 sequence: CASRWTSGVPGELFF. The DNA of the CDR3 is TGTGCCAGCAGGTGGACTAGCGGGGTACCCGGGGAGCTGTTTTTT. Filled out from reference TRBV2 and TRBJ2-2, the complete variable domain reads EPEVTQTPSHQVTQMGQEVILRCVPISNHLYFYWYRQILGQKVEFLVSFYNNEISEKSEIFDDQFSVERPDGSNFTLKIRSTKLEDSAMYFCASRWTSGVPGELFFGEGSRLTVL.

CDR3 coding DNA: TGCGCCAGCAGCCAAGATTCGGGGGCAGAGCAGTACTTC. As protein: CASSQDSGAEQYF. The chain couples TRBV4-3 to TRBJ2-7; the D call may be TRBD1 or TRBD2 (6 bases each). The CDR3 extends over 13 amino acids. Trimming left V 0 bases short and J 7 bases short, with 10 bases between. Looked up from germline, CDR1 is LGHNA and CDR2 is YSLEER.

For this clonotype: This could be a read error, since a much larger clone is one nucleotide away. The V call is TRBV7-3, the J call TRBJ2-7; D unresolved. The germline V gene encodes CDR1 SGHTA and CDR2 FQGTGA. This CDR3 has 14 amino acids. V lost 2 bases to trimming and J lost 4 bases, with 12 bases between them. The CDR3, as DNA: TGTGCCAGCAGCTTAGGTACTAACGGGTACGAGCAGTACTTC. It is translated as CASSLGTNGYEQYF.

This rearrangement joins TRBV2 to TRBJ2-1; 7 bases align to TRBD2. This CDR3 is 17 amino acids long. V shed 8 bases and J 0 bases; nucleotides not matched to a gene: 13. The germline V gene encodes CDR1 SNHLY and CDR2 FYNNEI. CDR3 bases: TGTGCCAGCGGGGGGGGAGGGAGGATAAGCTCCTACAATGAGCAGTTCTTC. It encodes CASGGGGRISSYNEQFF. The variable domain in full, completed from reference TRBV2 and TRBJ2-1, reads EPEVTQTPSHQVTQMGQEVILRCVPISNHLYFYWYRQILGQKVEFLVSFYNNEISEKSEIFDDQFSVERPDGSNFTLKIRSTKLEDSAMYFCASGGGGRISSYNEQFFGPGTRLTVL.

This clonotype was seen a few times. The CDR3 loop reads CASNRGGSTDTQYF. CDR3 sequence (DNA): TGTGCCAGCAACCGTGGGGGGAGCACAGATACGCAGTATTTT. The J gene is TRBJ2-3, the V gene TRBV27; perhaps TRBD2 as D (6 bases). The V gene lost 7 bases and the J gene lost 0 bases, with 11 bases spanning the gap. The CDR3 loop spans 14 amino acids. Per the germline V gene, CDR1 is MNHEY and CDR2 is SMNVEV (reference sequence).

This clonotype was observed many times. V usage is TRBV7-9 and J usage is TRBJ1-6; 7 bases align to TRBD1. The germline gives CDR1 SEHNR, CDR2 FQNEAQ (reference sequence). V gave up 5 bases and J gave up 7 bases; unmatched junction bases: 5. The CDR3 totals 14 residues. Here the CDR3 reads CASSPGTVNSPLHF. CDR3 DNA: TGTGCCAGCAGCCCGGGGACAGTAAATTCACCCCTCCACTTT.

This clonotype was detected many times. The chain links TRBV7-9 to TRBJ2-7, with D perhaps matching TRBD1 (5 bases). The CDR3 length is 16 residues. The V and J ends lost 8 bases and 0 bases respectively, with 20 bases between them. Germline lookup yields CDR1 SEHNR and CDR2 FQNEAQ (reference sequence). CDR3 sequence (DNA): TGTGCCAGCGACAGTATAATCCGTTACAGCTCCTACGAGCAGTACTTC. This encodes CASDSIIRYSSYEQYF. Variable domain in full (rest from reference TRBV7-9 and TRBJ2-7): DTGVSQNPRHKITKRGQNVTFRCDPISEHNRLYWYRQTLGQGPEFLTYFQNEAQLEKSRLLSDRFSAERPKGSFSTLEIQRTEQGDSAMYLCASDSIIRYSSYEQYFGPGTRLTVT.

This clonotype was observed a few times. The chain links TRBV27 to TRBJ2-2, with 7 bases lining up with TRBD2. The CDR3 sequence is 15 residues long. CDR1 and CDR2 (germline): MNHEY, SMNVEV (reference sequence). V lost 5 bases, J lost 2 bases, and 5 bases stayed unmatched. The CDR3 reads CASSRRGVNTGELFF. CDR3 coding DNA: TGTGCCAGCAGTCGACGGGGGGTTAACACCGGGGAGCTGTTTTTT.